This T cell receptor (beta chain) is from a study of CD8+CD57+ T cells in acquired aplastic anemia. Study details: Healthy donors yielded some 10 million CD4+ cell reads on average.

For CDR3 and TCR beta VDJ profiling, genomic DNA was the template used. MiXCR, run by TCRdb on the reads, gives a single entry per CDR3 protein. The sample holds fewer than 200,000 distinct CDR3 sequences, approximately 60% seen once. Comments on this clonotype: Antigen specificity is unknown.

The CDR3 is 16 residues long. Germline lookup yields CDR1 KGHDR and CDR2 SFDVKD. Trimming removed 2 bases at V and 4 bases at J, with 17 bases between. Regarding the study as a whole: Significant differences in CD8+ Simpson's diversity were not observed between patients and controls. Approximately 29 was the count of CD8+ CDR3 sequences that patients shared with controls.

The rearrangement joins TRBV24-1 to TRBJ2-7, with D tentatively TRBD1 or TRBD2 (6 bases each). The material sequenced was sorted CD4+, CD8+, or CD8+CD57+ T cells (not recorded which) from PBMCs. The receptor was derived from a human donor in good health. The CDR3 nucleotides are TGTGCCACCAGTGATTCGGGGGCTAACCTTGGGTACGAGCAGTACTTC. It translates to CATSDSGANLGYEQYF.